The 30 T cell receptor beta chains listed next were all sequenced from one sample in a study of blood T cell repertoires in COVID-19. TCRdb's copy holds only in-frame clones and misses some; the assay was immunoSEQ multiplex PCR. In the table there are 200,000 to 300,000 clones, approximately 84% of which are singletons. The sample consisted of peripheral blood. The receptors were sampled from a woman older than 75 with acute or convalescent COVID-19.

The J gene is TRBJ1-1, the V gene TRBV19; D is possibly TRBD1 (6 bases). V lost 6 bases, J lost 4 bases, and 15 bases lay in between. The CDR3 is 14 residues long. Germline assignment: CDR1 LNHDA and CDR2 SQIVND (reference sequence). CDR3 amino acids: CASSTRGGLTEAFF. The CDR3 DNA follows: TGTGCCAGTAGCACTCGGGGGGGCCTCACTGAAGCTTTCTTT.

V is TRBV5-4 and J is TRBJ2-7, with D maybe TRBD2 (5 bases). The V and J ends lost 4 bases and 2 bases respectively, with 13 bases between them. CDR3 size: 14 residues. Per germline, CDR1 SGHNT and CDR2 YYREEE (reference sequence). The CDR3 sequence is CASSRSGRTYEQYF. The CDR3 DNA is TGTGCCAGCAGCCGCAGCGGCCGTACCTACGAGCAGTACTTC.

The V call is TRBV6-2 or TRBV6-3, the J call TRBJ1-1; D call uncertain. Trimming cost V 2 bases and J 4 bases, with 5 bases left between them. The germline V gene has CDR1 MNHEY and CDR2 SVGEGT. This CDR3 has 12 residues. Written as DNA, the CDR3 is TGTGCCAGCAGTTACCCTAGCACTGAAGCTTTCTTT. As protein: CASSYPSTEAFF.

V is TRBV6-2 or TRBV6-3 and J is TRBJ1-2; 8 nucleotides align to TRBD1. The CDR3 totals 14 residues. CDR1 and CDR2 (germline): MNHEY, SVGEGT. Germline trimming cut 6 bases from V and 4 bases from J; bases unmatched to any gene: 7. Here the CDR3 reads CASSLGQGGYGYTF. The CDR3, as DNA: TGTGCCAGCAGCCTTGGACAGGGAGGCTATGGCTACACCTTC.

The chain uses TRBV5-1 and TRBJ2-1, with a weak D call TRBD2 (5 bases). Trimming stripped 4 bases from V and 15 bases from J, with 20 bases between. CDR1 is SGHRS, CDR2 YFSETQ, per germline. This CDR3 contains 13 residues. The CDR3 region is CASSETLATERFF. CDR3 in DNA: TGCGCCAGCAGCGAGACGCTAGCTACCGAGAGGTTCTTC.

V and J are TRBV4-2 and TRBJ2-5; D is undetermined. Between the trimmed V and J ends, which lost 1 base and 4 bases, there was a span of 4 bases. The CDR3 totals 12 residues. Germline CDR1 is LGHNA and CDR2 is YNFKEQ. CDR3 region: CASSQARETQYF. In nucleotides, the CDR3 is TGTGCCAGCAGCCAAGCCAGAGAGACCCAGTACTTC.

This clone was detected only once. The chain employs TRBV7-3 and TRBJ2-7; 8 nucleotides align to TRBD1. This CDR3 is built from 14 residues. J was trimmed by 2 bases and V by 6 bases; bases with no gene match: 6. Germline CDR1 is SGHTA and CDR2 is FQGTGA. The DNA of the CDR3 is TGTGCCAGCAGTATTGGACAGGGACCCTACGAGCAGTACTTC. Translation gives CASSIGQGPYEQYF.

The count of this clone is one. The chain carries TRBV29-1 and TRBJ1-2; D uncertain. Germline CDR1 and CDR2: SQVTM and ANQGSEA. With 3 bases removed from V and 6 bases from J, the gap between germline ends came to 14 bases. CDR3 length: 13 amino acids. The DNA for the CDR3 is TGCAGCGTTGATAGCGGACGCACGAATGGCTACACCTTC. Encoded protein: CSVDSGRTNGYTF. Variable domain in full (rest from reference TRBV29-1 and TRBJ1-2): SAVISQKPSRDICQRGTSLTIQCQVDSQVTMMFWYRQQPGQSLTLIATANQGSEATYESGFVIDKFPISRPNLTFSTLTVSNMSPEDSSIYLCSVDSGRTNGYTFGSGTRLTVV.

The V gene is TRBV9, the J gene TRBJ1-3; 7 bases are shared with TRBD1. The V gene's germline CDR1 is SGDLS and CDR2 YYNGEE. J was trimmed by 4 bases and V by 3 bases; bases with no gene match: 4. The CDR3 covers 14 residues. The CDR3 DNA follows: TGTGCCAGCAGCGCCGACAGGGCGGGAAACACCATATATTTT. Translating gives CASSADRAGNTIYF.

This clone has just one count. The CDR3 nucleotides are TGTGCCAGCAGCCTAGCGGTCCACCTTAGCACAGATACGCAGTATTTT. Translation: CASSLAVHLSTDTQYF. V gene TRBV5-4 combines with J gene TRBJ2-3; 7 bases align to TRBD2. J lost 0 bases, V lost 4 bases, and 8 bases had no gene match. CDR1 and CDR2 from the germline V gene are SGHNT and YYREEE (reference sequence). The CDR3 is 16 residues long.

The CDR3 region has the DNA TGTGCCAGCAGCCCGGTTGTCACAGGGGGAAGTTATGGCTACACCTTC. As protein: CASSPVVTGGSYGYTF. The chain is built from TRBV28 and TRBJ1-2; TRBD1 matches 8 bases. The trim removed 6 bases at V and 5 bases at J, leaving 14 bases unmatched. This CDR3 comprises 16 residues. Germline values: CDR1 MDHEN, CDR2 SYDVKM.

The gene calls are TRBV7-3 and TRBJ2-3; a weak D match, TRBD2 (5 bases). V lost 0 bases, J lost 1 base, and 11 bases lay in between. CDR3 length: 16 residues. CDR1 and CDR2 from the germline V gene are SGHTA and FQGTGA. The CDR3 nucleotides read TGTGCCAGCAGCTTAACGTTAACTAGTGGCACAGATACGCAGTATTTT. Protein product: CASSLTLTSGTDTQYF.

This clone is a singleton in its sample. The V gene is TRBV2, the J gene TRBJ1-3; TRBD1 aligns across 7 bases. The germline CDR1 and CDR2 sequences are SNHLY and FYNNEI. J gave up 1 base and V 6 bases, and 6 bases lay outside the gene matches. The CDR3 sequence is 15 residues long. CDR3 sequence: CASSRQGVSGNTIYF. DNA for the CDR3: TGTGCCAGCAGCCGCCAGGGGGTGTCTGGAAACACCATATATTTT.

The rearrangement joins TRBV6-2 or TRBV6-3 to TRBJ1-2, with 10 bases fitting TRBD1. Per the germline V gene, CDR1 is MNHEY and CDR2 is SVGEGT. The length of the CDR3 is 16 residues. J was trimmed by 6 bases and V by 5 bases; bases with no gene match: 12. The CDR3, as DNA: TGTGCCAGCAGTCCAGACAGGGGGCAGTTTTGGAATGGCTACACCTTC. Translated, it gives CASSPDRGQFWNGYTF.

The genes are TRBV28 and TRBJ1-2, with 9 positions matching TRBD1. The CDR3 consists of 14 residues. Trimming took 6 bases from V and 6 from J; bases not matched to a gene: 8. The germline V gene has CDR1 MDHEN and CDR2 SYDVKM. The DNA for the CDR3 is TGTGCCAGCAGGGGGGGGGACAGGGTGAATGGCTACACCTTC. As protein: CASRGGDRVNGYTF.

V gene TRBV18 combines with J gene TRBJ2-7, with TRBD2 identical over 8 bases. Germline loops: CDR1 KGHSH, CDR2 LQKENI. The CDR3 sequence is 16 residues long. V lost 2 bases and J lost 0; bases outside the gene matches: 6. The CDR3: CASSPSGGLSSYEQYF. CDR3 DNA sequence: TGTGCCAGCTCACCAAGCGGGGGCCTTAGCTCCTACGAGCAGTACTTC.

This chain connects TRBV2 to TRBJ2-5, with 11 bases fitting TRBD1. The germline CDR1 and CDR2 sequences are SNHLY and FYNNEI. V lost 6 bases and J lost 5; bases outside the gene matches: 14. The CDR3 totals 17 residues. The CDR3 nucleotides are TGTGCCAGCAGCCGCGGGACAGGGGGAGCGGGGTGGGAGACCCAGTACTTC. Encoded protein: CASSRGTGGAGWETQYF.

The chain joins TRBV5-1 to TRBJ2-7, with a possible D match to TRBD1 (6 bases). This CDR3 comprises 16 residues. The ends were cut back, 4 bases at V and 0 bases at J, with 17 bases in the middle. CDR1 and CDR2 (germline): SGHRS, YFSETQ. The CDR3 loop reads CASSPRTEASSYEQYF. The CDR3 region has the DNA TGCGCCAGCAGCCCGAGGACAGAGGCAAGCTCCTACGAGCAGTACTTC. Full variable domain (outside the CDR3, taken from reference TRBV5-1 and TRBJ2-7): KAGVTQTPRYLIKTRGQQVTLSCSPISGHRSVSWYQQTPGQGLQFLFEYFSETQRNKGNFPGRFSGRQFSNSRSEMNVSTLELGDSALYLCASSPRTEASSYEQYFGPGTRLTVT.

This clone came up a few times. The chain is built from TRBV18 and TRBJ1-1, with D possibly TRBD1 on 5 matching bases. Germline lookup yields CDR1 KGHSH and CDR2 LQKENI. V was cut by 6 bases and J by 3 bases, with 11 bases left in between. The CDR3 totals 13 residues. The CDR3 DNA reads TGTGCCAGCTCCGTGTCGGGGGACACTGAAGCTTTCTTT. It yields the protein CASSVSGDTEAFF.

The chain links TRBV19 to TRBJ1-2; 7 positions agree with TRBD1. This CDR3 comprises 12 residues. Trimming removed 6 bases from V and 11 bases from J; junction bases left unmatched: 9. Germline values: CDR1 LNHDA, CDR2 SQIVND (reference sequence). CDR3 in amino acids: CASSRDSRRYTF. The CDR3 DNA is TGTGCCAGTAGCCGGGACAGCCGCCGGTACACCTTC.

This clone turned up a few times. This chain connects TRBV7-2 to TRBJ2-7; possible D gene TRBD1, 5 bases. The CDR3 covers 15 residues. Germline-derived CDR1 and CDR2 are SGHTA and FQGNSA. V shed 1 base and J shed 4 bases, with 14 bases lying between them. The CDR3 coding sequence is TGTGCCAGCAGCTTAGGTGGGGCAGTTTCGTACGAGCAGTACTTC. Protein: CASSLGGAVSYEQYF. The whole variable domain, remainder taken from reference TRBV7-2 and TRBJ2-7, is GAGVSQSPSNKVTEKGKDVELRCDPISGHTALYWYRQSLGQGLEFLIYFQGNSAPDKSGLPSDRFSAERTGGSVSTLTIQRTQQEDSAVYLCASSLGGAVSYEQYFGPGTRLTVT.

This sequence joins TRBV5-1 and TRBJ2-5, with D unresolved. There are 14 residues in the CDR3. V lost 2 bases and J lost 5, with 13 bases in between. The germline V gene encodes CDR1 SGHRS and CDR2 YFSETQ. The CDR3: CASSFAGSMETQYF. The CDR3 DNA reads as TGCGCCAGCAGCTTCGCCGGTTCCATGGAGACCCAGTACTTC. Based on the CDR3 plus reference TRBV5-1 and TRBJ2-5, the full variable domain is KAGVTQTPRYLIKTRGQQVTLSCSPISGHRSVSWYQQTPGQGLQFLFEYFSETQRNKGNFPGRFSGRQFSNSRSEMNVSTLELGDSALYLCASSFAGSMETQYFGPGTRLLVL.

V usage is TRBV29-1 and J usage is TRBJ1-2; D not certain. Germline CDR1 SQVTM, CDR2 ANQGSEA. V shed 7 bases and J shed 1 base, with 7 bases lying between them. This CDR3 has 11 amino acids. The CDR3 DNA follows: TGCAGCGCCGATAGTAACTATGGCTACACCTTC. This gives the protein CSADSNYGYTF.

This clone has more than one count but fewer than ten. This sequence joins TRBV29-1 and TRBJ1-2; D might be TRBD1 (6 bases). The CDR3 is 12 amino acids. Germline V lookup: CDR1 SQVTM, CDR2 ANQGSEA. Between the trimmed V and J ends, which lost 5 bases and 7 bases, there was a span of 14 bases. CDR3 amino acids: CSVLQGSAGYTF. As DNA, the CDR3 is TGCAGCGTTCTACAGGGATCGGCTGGCTACACCTTC.

The CDR3 DNA reads as TGTGCCAGCAGTCACAGGGGCCTCAGTGGGAATCAGCCCCAGCATTTT. Translation gives CASSHRGLSGNQPQHF. This sequence joins TRBV28 and TRBJ1-5; TRBD1 matches 7 bases. The CDR3 loop spans 16 amino acids. The V gene's germline CDR1 is MDHEN and CDR2 SYDVKM. Trimming at V came to 5 bases and at J to 4 bases, leaving 11 bases not matched to a gene.

This chain uses TRBV18 with TRBJ2-1, with 11 bases identical to TRBD1. CDR1 is KGHSH, CDR2 LQKENI, per germline. The CDR3 totals 16 residues. V shed 0 bases and J 10 bases; nucleotides not matched to a gene: 8. The CDR3 loop reads CASSPPKDRGLKEQFF. The DNA for the CDR3 is TGTGCCAGCTCACCACCGAAGGACAGGGGGCTAAAAGAGCAGTTCTTC.

The chain employs TRBV7-2 and TRBJ2-1; 7 nucleotides match TRBD2. Germline V gene lookup returns CDR1 SGHTA and CDR2 FQGNSA. Unmatched junction bases numbered 2, after V lost 1 base and J lost 8 bases. The CDR3 has 13 residues. The CDR3 protein is CASSLGAGDEQFF. CDR3 nucleotide sequence: TGTGCCAGCAGCTTAGGGGCGGGGGATGAGCAGTTCTTC.

This chain links TRBV6-5 with TRBJ2-3; 11 bases fit TRBD1. V lost 1 base and J lost 4; bases outside the gene matches: 4. Germline V lookup: CDR1 MNHEY, CDR2 SVGAGI. The CDR3 totals 16 residues. The CDR3 loop is CASSYLPGQGADTQYF. In DNA form, the CDR3 reads TGTGCCAGCAGTTACTTGCCGGGACAGGGGGCAGATACGCAGTATTTT.

The gene calls are TRBV19 and TRBJ1-2; D remains ambiguous. The V end lost 5 bases, the J end lost 3 bases, and 16 bases lay between the germline ends. The CDR3 extends over 15 amino acids. Germline values: CDR1 LNHDA, CDR2 SQIVND (reference sequence). The CDR3, as DNA: TGTGCCAGTAGTCCAAGGCACGTCCAGGACTATGGCTACACCTTC. It codes for CASSPRHVQDYGYTF. Complete variable domain (other parts from reference TRBV19 and TRBJ1-2): DGGITQSPKYLFRKEGQNVTLSCEQNLNHDAMYWYRQDPGQGLRLIYYSQIVNDFQKGDIAEGYSVSREKKESFPLTVTSAQKNPTAFYLCASSPRHVQDYGYTFGSGTRLTVV.

The V call is TRBV9, the J call TRBJ2-2; 12 bases agree with TRBD2. CDR3 length: 15 residues. Trimming cost V 7 bases and J 4 bases; bases outside gene matches: 5. Germline assignment: CDR1 SGDLS and CDR2 YYNGEE. The CDR3 sequence is CASGQLAGGTGELFF. The CDR3 DNA reads TGTGCCAGCGGACAACTAGCGGGGGGCACCGGGGAGCTGTTTTTT. Together with reference TRBV9 and TRBJ2-2, the CDR3 gives the full variable domain: DSGVTQTPKHLITATGQRVTLRCSPRSGDLSVYWYQQSLDQGLQFLIQYYNGEERAKGNILERFSAQQFPDLHSELNLSSLELGDSALYFCASGQLAGGTGELFFGEGSRLTVL.